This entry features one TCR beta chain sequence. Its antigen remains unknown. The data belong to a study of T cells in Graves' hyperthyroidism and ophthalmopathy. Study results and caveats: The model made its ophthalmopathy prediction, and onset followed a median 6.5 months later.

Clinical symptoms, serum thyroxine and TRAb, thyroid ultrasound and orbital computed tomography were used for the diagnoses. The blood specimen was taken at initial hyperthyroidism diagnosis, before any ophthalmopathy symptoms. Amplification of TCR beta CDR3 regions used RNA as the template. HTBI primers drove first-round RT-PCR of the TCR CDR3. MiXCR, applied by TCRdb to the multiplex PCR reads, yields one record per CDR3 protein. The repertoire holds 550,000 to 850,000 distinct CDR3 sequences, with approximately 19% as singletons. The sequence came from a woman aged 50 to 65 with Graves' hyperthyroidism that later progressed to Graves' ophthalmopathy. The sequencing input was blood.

The CDR3 DNA reads as TGTGCCAGCAGCTTAATAGCCGGGGCAGTCTTCAATGAGCAGTTCTTC. It is translated as CASSLIAGAVFNEQFF. V gene TRBV7-3 combines with J gene TRBJ2-1; the D call may be TRBD1 or TRBD2 (5 bases each). The V end lost 1 base, the J end lost 6 bases, and 16 bases lay between the germline ends. Germline CDR1 SGHTA, CDR2 FQGTGA. This CDR3 comprises 16 residues. Based on the CDR3 plus reference TRBV7-3 and TRBJ2-1, the full variable domain is GAGVSQTPSNKVTEKGKYVELRCDPISGHTALYWYRQSLGQGPEFLIYFQGTGAADDSGLPNDRFFAVRPEGSVSTLKIQRTERGDSAVYLCASSLIAGAVFNEQFFGPGTRLTVL.